This T cell receptor (beta chain) originates from a study of blood T cell repertoires in COVID-19. Original data processing: Amplification with reference gene primers provided the estimates of nucleated cell counts. Here immunoSEQ multiplex PCR was the method, and the copy in TCRdb shows in-frame clones only, minus some. The V and J calls and clone size come from that table; D and trimming were worked out from the DNA. The sample records about 160,000 clones, 80% being singletons. The CDR3 consists of 16 residues. Germline V CDR1 and CDR2: LGHDT, YNNKEL (reference sequence). The V end lost 0 bases, the J end lost 0 bases, and 9 bases lay between the germline ends.

Specimen: PBMCs or T cells enriched from blood (not recorded which). V gene TRBV3-1 (or the pseudogene TRBV3-2) combines with J gene TRBJ2-4; no firm D call. The receptor's source is a woman aged 60-70 years who had recovered from COVID-19. The CDR3 here is CASSQDREVAKNIQYF. The CDR3 DNA follows: TGTGCCAGCAGCCAAGATCGAGAGGTAGCCAAAAACATTCAGTACTTC.